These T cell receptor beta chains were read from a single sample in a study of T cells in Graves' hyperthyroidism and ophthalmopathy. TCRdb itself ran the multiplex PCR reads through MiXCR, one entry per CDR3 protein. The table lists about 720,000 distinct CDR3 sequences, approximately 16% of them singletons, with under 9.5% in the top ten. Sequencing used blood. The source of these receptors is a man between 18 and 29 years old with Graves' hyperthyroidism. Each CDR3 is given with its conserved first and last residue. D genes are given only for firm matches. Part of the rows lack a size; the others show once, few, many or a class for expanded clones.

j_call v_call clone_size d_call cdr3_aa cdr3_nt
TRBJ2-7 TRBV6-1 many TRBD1 CATHRGQSYEQYF TGTGCCACTCACAGGGGGCAGTCCTACGAGCAGTACTTC
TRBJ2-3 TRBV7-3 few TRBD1 CASSLQGAFADTQYF TGTGCCAGCAGCTTACAGGGGGCATTCGCAGATACGCAGTATTTT
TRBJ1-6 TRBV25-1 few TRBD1 CASSGQGGHSPLHF TGTGCCAGCAGCGGCCAGGGGGGACATTCACCCCTCCACTTT
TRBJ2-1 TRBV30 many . CAWSLRDTSYNEQFF TGTGCCTGGAGTCTCCGGGACACCTCGTACAATGAGCAGTTCTTC
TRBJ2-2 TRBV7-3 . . CASSFKGAGELFF TGTGCCAGCAGCTTTAAGGGGGCCGGGGAGCTGTTTTTT
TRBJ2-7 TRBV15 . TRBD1 CATSRIRDSRYEQYF TGTGCCACCAGCAGAATCCGGGACAGCCGCTACGAGCAGTACTTC
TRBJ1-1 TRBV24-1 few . CATSDKGRKAFF TGTGCCACCAGTGATAAGGGGAGGAAAGCTTTCTTT
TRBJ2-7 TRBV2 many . CASSEAFRNRYEQYF TGTGCCAGCAGTGAAGCCTTCCGAAATCGGTACGAGCAGTACTTC
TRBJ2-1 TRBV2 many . CASSQGLASYNEQFF TGTGCCAGCAGTCAGGGACTTGCCTCCTACAATGAGCAGTTCTTC
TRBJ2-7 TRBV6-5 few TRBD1 CASSYGQGVTYEQYF TGTGCCAGCAGTTACGGGCAGGGGGTCACCTACGAGCAGTACTTC
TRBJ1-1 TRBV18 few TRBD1 CASSRNPGGETEAFF TGTGCCAGCTCAAGAAACCCAGGGGGTGAGACTGAAGCTTTCTTT
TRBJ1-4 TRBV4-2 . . CASSQKGIEEKLFF TGTGCCAGCAGCCAAAAGGGGATAGAGGAAAAACTGTTTTTT
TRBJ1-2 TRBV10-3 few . CAISEYARARYGYTF TGTGCCATCAGTGAATACGCCCGGGCCAGATATGGCTACACCTTC
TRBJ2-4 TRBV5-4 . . CASSPRGGGQLAKNIQYF TGTGCCAGCAGCCCCAGAGGGGGGGGACAACTAGCCAAAAACATTCAGTACTTC
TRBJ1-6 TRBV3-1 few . CASGLGSPGSYNSPLHF TGTGCCAGCGGCTTGGGGTCACCCGGCTCCTATAATTCACCCCTCCACTTT
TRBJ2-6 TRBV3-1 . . CASSQDISSGANVLTF TGTGCCAGCAGCCAAGACATCTCCTCGGGGGCCAACGTCCTGACTTTC
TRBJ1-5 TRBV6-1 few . CASSESLQSGAPSNQPQHF TGTGCCAGCAGTGAATCGCTCCAATCGGGGGCGCCTAGCAATCAGCCCCAGCATTTT
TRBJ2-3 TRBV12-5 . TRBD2 CASGPGLAVSDTQYF TGTGCTAGTGGCCCGGGACTAGCTGTGTCAGATACGCAGTATTTT
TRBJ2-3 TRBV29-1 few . CSVDRHQGTDTQYF TGCAGCGTTGATCGGCACCAGGGCACAGATACGCAGTATTTT
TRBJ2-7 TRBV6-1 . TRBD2 CASGRAFWEQYF TGTGCCAGCGGGAGGGCCTTCTGGGAGCAGTACTTC
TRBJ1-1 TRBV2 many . CASTWGHGTEAFF TGTGCCAGCACGTGGGGGCACGGCACTGAAGCTTTCTTT
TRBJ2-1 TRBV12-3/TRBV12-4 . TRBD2 CASSPGLARQFF TGTGCCAGCAGTCCGGGACTAGCTAGGCAGTTCTTC
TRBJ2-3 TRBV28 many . CASGVGFLTDTQYF TGTGCCAGCGGCGTCGGCTTCCTAACAGATACGCAGTATTTT
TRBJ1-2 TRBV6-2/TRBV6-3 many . CASSTGTTAGYTF TGTGCCAGCAGTACCGGGACAACTGCGGGCTACACCTTC
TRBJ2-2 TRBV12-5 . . CASGLGETGELFF TGTGCTAGTGGTTTAGGGGAAACCGGGGAGCTGTTTTTT
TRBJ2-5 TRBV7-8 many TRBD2 CASSPSGRGGETQYF TGTGCCAGCAGCCCTAGCGGGAGGGGGGGGGAGACCCAGTACTTC
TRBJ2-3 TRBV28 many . CASSLRIGQPERSDTQYF TGTGCCAGCAGTTTAAGGATTGGCCAGCCCGAAAGGTCGGATACGCAGTATTTT
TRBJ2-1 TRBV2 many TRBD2 CASSEVLAGGHNEQFF TGTGCCAGCAGTGAAGTACTAGCGGGAGGGCACAATGAGCAGTTCTTC
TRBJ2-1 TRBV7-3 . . CANSPEHTSPYNEQFF TGTGCCAACAGCCCAGAGCATACTAGCCCCTACAATGAGCAGTTCTTC
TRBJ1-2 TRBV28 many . CASSNIPRTPAYGYTF TGTGCCAGCAGTAACATTCCCCGGACGCCCGCTTATGGCTACACCTTC
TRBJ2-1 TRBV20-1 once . CSARDSSREWINEQFF TGCAGTGCTAGAGATTCCTCGCGGGAATGGATCAATGAGCAGTTCTTC
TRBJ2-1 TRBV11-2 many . CASSSQGRTLYNEQFF TGTGCCAGCAGTTCTCAAGGACGCACCCTCTACAATGAGCAGTTCTTC
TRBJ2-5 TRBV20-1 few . CSAPQDLETQYF TGCAGTGCTCCCCAGGATCTGGAGACCCAGTACTTC
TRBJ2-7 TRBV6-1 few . CASSLQGTPERQYF TGTGCCAGCAGTCTACAGGGCACGCCAGAGAGGCAGTACTTC
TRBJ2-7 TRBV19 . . CASSPGPKYEQYF TGTGCCAGTTCCCCCGGGCCCAAGTACGAGCAGTACTTC
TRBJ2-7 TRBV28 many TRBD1 CASSPPGTVSTYEQYF TGTGCCAGCAGTCCTCCTGGGACAGTGTCAACCTACGAGCAGTACTTC
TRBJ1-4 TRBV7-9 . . CASSSQGINEKLFF TGTGCCAGCAGCTCTCAGGGAATTAATGAAAAACTGTTTTTT
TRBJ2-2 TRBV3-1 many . CASSQLWGFNTGELFF TGTGCCAGCAGCCAGCTCTGGGGCTTTAACACCGGGGAGCTGTTTTTT
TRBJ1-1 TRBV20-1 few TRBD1 CSARDPGTGANTEAFF TGCAGTGCTAGAGACCCCGGGACAGGGGCAAACACTGAAGCTTTCTTT
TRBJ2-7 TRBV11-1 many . CASKPSVGTYEQYF TGTGCCAGCAAACCTAGTGTCGGAACCTACGAGCAGTACTTC
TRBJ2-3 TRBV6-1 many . CASGDHSSTDTQYF TGTGCCAGCGGTGACCACTCTAGCACAGATACGCAGTATTTT
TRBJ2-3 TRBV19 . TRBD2 CASRPVAGEDTQYF TGTGCCAGTAGACCGGTAGCGGGAGAAGATACGCAGTATTTT
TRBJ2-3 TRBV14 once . CASSQTHTDTQYF TGTGCCAGCAGCCAGACCCACACAGATACGCAGTATTTT
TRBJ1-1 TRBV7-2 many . CASSLLARRGAEAFF TGTGCCAGCAGCTTACTAGCTCGGCGGGGCGCTGAAGCTTTCTTT
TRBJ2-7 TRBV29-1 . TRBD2 CSVTGTSGRARYEQYF TGCAGCGTAACCGGGACTAGCGGGAGGGCGAGATACGAGCAGTACTTC
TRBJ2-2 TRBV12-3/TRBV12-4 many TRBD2 CASSLTSGRATGELFF TGTGCCAGCAGTTTAACTAGCGGGAGGGCCACCGGGGAGCTGTTTTTT
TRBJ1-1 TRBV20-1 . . CSAPRNTEAFF TGCAGTGCTCCTCGGAACACTGAAGCTTTCTTT
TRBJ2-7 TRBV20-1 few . CSARDWERLSYEQYF TGCAGTGCTAGAGATTGGGAGCGGCTCTCCTACGAGCAGTACTTC
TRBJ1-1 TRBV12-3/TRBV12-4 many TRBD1 CASRPPQGQGITEAFF TGTGCCAGCAGACCGCCGCAGGGACAGGGAATCACTGAAGCTTTCTTT
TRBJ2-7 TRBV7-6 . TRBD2 CASSLDVGGGLGYEQYF TGTGCCAGCAGCTTAGACGTCGGGGGAGGGCTGGGCTACGAGCAGTACTTC
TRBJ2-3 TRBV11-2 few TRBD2 CASSLVVWQTRTSGRPVQQYF TGTGCCAGCAGCTTAGTAGTTTGGCAGACCCGGACTAGCGGGAGACCCGTACAGCAGTATTTT
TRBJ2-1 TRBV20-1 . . CSARDTRGSYNEQFF TGCAGTGCTAGAGATACCCGGGGCTCCTACAATGAGCAGTTCTTC
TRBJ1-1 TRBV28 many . CASSRGQSNTEAFF TGTGCCAGCAGTAGAGGACAGTCGAACACTGAAGCTTTCTTT
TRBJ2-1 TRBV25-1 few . CASSPRQSSYNEQFF TGTGCCAGCAGTCCCCGACAGAGCTCCTACAATGAGCAGTTCTTC
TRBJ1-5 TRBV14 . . CASSLLTEGAYSNQPQHF TGTGCCAGCAGCTTACTTACAGAGGGCGCCTATAGCAATCAGCCCCAGCATTTT